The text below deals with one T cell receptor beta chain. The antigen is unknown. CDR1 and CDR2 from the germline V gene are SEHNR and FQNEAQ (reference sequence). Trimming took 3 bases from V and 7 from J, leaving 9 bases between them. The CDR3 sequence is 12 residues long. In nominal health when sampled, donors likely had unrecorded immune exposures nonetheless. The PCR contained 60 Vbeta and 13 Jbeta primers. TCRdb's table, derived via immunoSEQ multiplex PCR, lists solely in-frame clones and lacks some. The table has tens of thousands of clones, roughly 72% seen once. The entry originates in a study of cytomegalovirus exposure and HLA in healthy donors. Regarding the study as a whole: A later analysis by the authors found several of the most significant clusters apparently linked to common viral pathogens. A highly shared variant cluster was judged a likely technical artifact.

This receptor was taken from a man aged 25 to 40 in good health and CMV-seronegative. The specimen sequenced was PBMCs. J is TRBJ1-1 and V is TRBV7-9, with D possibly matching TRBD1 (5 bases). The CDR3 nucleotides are TGTGCCAGCAGCTTTGGGGGGAGTGAAGCTTTCTTT. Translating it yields CASSFGGSEAFF. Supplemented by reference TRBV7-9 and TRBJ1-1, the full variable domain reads DTGVSQNPRHKITKRGQNVTFRCDPISEHNRLYWYRQTLGQGPEFLTYFQNEAQLEKSRLLSDRFSAERPKGSFSTLEIQRTEQGDSAMYLCASSFGGSEAFFGQGTRLTVV.